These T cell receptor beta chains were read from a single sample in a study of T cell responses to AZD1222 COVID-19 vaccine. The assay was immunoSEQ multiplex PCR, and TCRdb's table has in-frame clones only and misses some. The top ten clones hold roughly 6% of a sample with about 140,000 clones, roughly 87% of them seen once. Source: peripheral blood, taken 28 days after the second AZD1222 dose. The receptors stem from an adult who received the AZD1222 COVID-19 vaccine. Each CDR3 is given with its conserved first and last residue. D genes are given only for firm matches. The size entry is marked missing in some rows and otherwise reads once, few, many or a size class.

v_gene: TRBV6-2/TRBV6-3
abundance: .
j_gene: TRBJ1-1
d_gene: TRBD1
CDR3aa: CASSDIRQGTEAFF
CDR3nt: TGTGCCAGCAGTGACATCCGACAGGGGACTGAAGCTTTCTTT

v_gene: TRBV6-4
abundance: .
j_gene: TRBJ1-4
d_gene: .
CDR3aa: CASSDGGANEKLFF
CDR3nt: TGTGCCAGCAGTGACGGGGGGGCTAATGAAAAACTGTTTTTT

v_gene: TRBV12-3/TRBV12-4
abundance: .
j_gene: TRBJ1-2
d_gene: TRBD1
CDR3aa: CASVGRQGHGYTF
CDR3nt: TGTGCCAGCGTAGGGCGACAGGGCCATGGCTACACCTTC

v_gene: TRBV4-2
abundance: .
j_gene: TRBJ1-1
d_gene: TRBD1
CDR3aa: CASKTGGWNTEAFF
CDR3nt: TGTGCCAGCAAGACAGGGGGTTGGAACACTGAAGCTTTCTTT

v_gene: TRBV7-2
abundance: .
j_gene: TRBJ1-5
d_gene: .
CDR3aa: CASSWDSNQPQHF
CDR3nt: TGTGCCAGCAGCTGGGATAGCAATCAGCCCCAGCATTTT

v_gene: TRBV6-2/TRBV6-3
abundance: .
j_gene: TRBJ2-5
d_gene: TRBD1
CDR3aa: CASSGGQGRQETQYF
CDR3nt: TGTGCCAGCAGCGGGGGACAGGGGCGCCAAGAGACCCAGTACTTC

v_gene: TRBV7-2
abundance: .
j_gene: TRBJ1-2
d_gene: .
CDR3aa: CASSLGTAANYGYTF
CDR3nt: TGTGCCAGCAGCTTAGGGACAGCCGCTAACTATGGCTACACCTTC

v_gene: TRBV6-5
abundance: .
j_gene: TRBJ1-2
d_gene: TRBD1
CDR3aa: CASRGTGAPGYGYTF
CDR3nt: TGTGCCAGCAGGGGAACAGGGGCCCCAGGGTATGGCTACACCTTC

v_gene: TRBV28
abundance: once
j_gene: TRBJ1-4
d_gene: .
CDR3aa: CASSFHEPTNEKLFF
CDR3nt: TGTGCCAGCAGTTTCCACGAGCCAACTAATGAAAAACTGTTTTTT

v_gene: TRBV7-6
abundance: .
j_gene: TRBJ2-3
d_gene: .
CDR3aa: CASSLYGGSTDTQYF
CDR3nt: TGTGCCAGCAGCTTATATGGGGGGAGCACAGATACGCAGTATTTT

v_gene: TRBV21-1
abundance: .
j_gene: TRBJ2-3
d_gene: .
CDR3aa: CASSKEGSTDTQYF
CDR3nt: TGTGCCAGCAGCAAAGAAGGCAGCACAGATACGCAGTATTTT

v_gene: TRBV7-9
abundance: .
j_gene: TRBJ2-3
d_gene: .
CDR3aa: CASSLNRGGLNTDTQYF
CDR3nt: TGTGCCAGCAGCTTAAATCGTGGGGGGCTCAACACAGATACGCAGTATTTT

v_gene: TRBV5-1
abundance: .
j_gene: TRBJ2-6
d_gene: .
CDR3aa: CASSPGIGSGANVLTF
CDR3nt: TGCGCCAGCAGCCCGGGTATCGGATCTGGGGCCAACGTCCTGACTTTC

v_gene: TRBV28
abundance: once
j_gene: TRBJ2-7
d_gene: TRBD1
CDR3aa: CASSLGQGTPEQYF
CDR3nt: TGTGCCAGCAGTTTGGGACAGGGGACTCCCGAGCAGTACTTC

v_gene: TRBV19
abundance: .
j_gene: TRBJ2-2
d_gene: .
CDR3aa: CASSRQTGGDTGELFF
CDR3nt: TGTGCCAGTAGTCGACAGACAGGAGGCGACACCGGGGAGCTGTTTTTT

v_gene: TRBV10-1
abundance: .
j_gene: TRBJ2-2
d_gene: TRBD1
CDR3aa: CASSPLLGQPKNTGELFF
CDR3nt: TGCGCCAGCAGCCCCTTATTGGGACAGCCCAAGAACACCGGGGAGCTGTTTTTT

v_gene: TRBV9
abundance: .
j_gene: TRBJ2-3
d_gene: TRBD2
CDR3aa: CASSVVSLAGANTQYF
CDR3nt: TGTGCCAGCAGCGTAGTGTCACTAGCGGGGGCTAATACGCAGTATTTT

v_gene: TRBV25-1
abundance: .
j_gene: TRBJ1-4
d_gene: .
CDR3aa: CASQEAGWELFF
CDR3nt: TGTGCCAGCCAAGAGGCAGGGTGGGAACTGTTTTTT

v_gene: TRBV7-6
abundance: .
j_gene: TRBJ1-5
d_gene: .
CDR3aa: CASSLAPGANNQPQHF
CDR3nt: TGTGCCAGCAGCTTAGCTCCCGGGGCCAACAATCAGCCCCAGCATTTT

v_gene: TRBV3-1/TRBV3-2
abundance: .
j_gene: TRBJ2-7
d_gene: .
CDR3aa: CASSPGSSYEQYF
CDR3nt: TGTGCCAGCAGCCCAGGGTCCTCCTACGAGCAGTACTTC

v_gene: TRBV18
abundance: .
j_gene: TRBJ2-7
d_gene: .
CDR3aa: CASSPRDKYEQYF
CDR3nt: TGTGCCAGCTCACCCCGGGACAAGTACGAGCAGTACTTC

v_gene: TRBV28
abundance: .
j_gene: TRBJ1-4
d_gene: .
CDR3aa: CASVSGTGGEKLFF
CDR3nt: TGTGCCAGCGTATCCGGGACGGGCGGTGAAAAACTGTTTTTT

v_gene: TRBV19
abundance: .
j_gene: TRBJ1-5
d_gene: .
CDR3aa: CASSIEGYQPQHF
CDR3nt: TGTGCCAGTAGTATAGAGGGGTATCAGCCCCAGCATTTT

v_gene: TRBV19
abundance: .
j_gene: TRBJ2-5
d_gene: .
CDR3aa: CASSIRAGQETQYF
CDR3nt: TGTGCCAGTAGTATACGGGCAGGGCAAGAGACCCAGTACTTC

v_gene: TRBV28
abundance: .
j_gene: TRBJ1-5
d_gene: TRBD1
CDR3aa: CASTLSGTGGYQPQHF
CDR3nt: TGTGCCAGCACCCTAAGTGGGACAGGGGGCTATCAGCCCCAGCATTTT

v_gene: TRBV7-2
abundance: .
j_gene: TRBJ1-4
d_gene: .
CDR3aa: CASSLMVRGGEKLFF
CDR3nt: TGTGCCAGCAGCTTAATGGTCAGGGGTGGTGAAAAACTGTTTTTT

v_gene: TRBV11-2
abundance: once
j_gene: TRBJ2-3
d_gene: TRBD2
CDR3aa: CASSWAGTRLDTQYF
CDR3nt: TGTGCCAGCAGCTGGGCGGGGACTAGATTAGATACGCAGTATTTT

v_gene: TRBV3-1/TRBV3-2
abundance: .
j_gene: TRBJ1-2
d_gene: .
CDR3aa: CASSQVGAGGAYGYTF
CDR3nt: TGTGCCAGCAGCCAAGTGGGGGCCGGGGGCGCCTATGGCTACACCTTC

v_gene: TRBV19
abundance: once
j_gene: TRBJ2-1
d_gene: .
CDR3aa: CASSIFNEQFF
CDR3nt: TGTGCCAGTAGTATTTTTAATGAGCAGTTCTTC

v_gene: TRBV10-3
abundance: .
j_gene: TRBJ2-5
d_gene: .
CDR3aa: CAINDNGHIETQYF
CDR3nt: TGTGCCATCAATGATAATGGCCATATCGAGACCCAGTACTTC

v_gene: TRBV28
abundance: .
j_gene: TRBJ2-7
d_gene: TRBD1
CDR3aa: CASSVQGAGLDEQYF
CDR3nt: TGTGCCAGCAGTGTACAGGGGGCTGGCCTAGACGAGCAGTACTTC

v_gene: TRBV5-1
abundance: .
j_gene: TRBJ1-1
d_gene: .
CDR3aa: CASSSQYTGELNTEAFF
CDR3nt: TGCGCCAGCAGCTCCCAATATACGGGCGAGTTGAACACTGAAGCTTTCTTT

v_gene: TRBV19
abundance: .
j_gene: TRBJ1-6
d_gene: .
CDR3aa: CASSIVAGQNSPLHF
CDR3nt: TGTGCCAGTAGTATTGTGGCAGGACAAAATTCACCCCTCCACTTT

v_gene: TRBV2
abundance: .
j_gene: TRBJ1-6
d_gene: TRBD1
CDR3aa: CASSEPTGVFNSPLHF
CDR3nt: TGTGCCAGCAGCGAGCCGACAGGGGTTTTTAATTCACCCCTCCACTTT

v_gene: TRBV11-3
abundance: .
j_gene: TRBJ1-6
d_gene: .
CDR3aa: CASSSGVSSPLHF
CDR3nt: TGTGCCAGCAGCTCCGGGGTAAGCTCACCCCTCCACTTT

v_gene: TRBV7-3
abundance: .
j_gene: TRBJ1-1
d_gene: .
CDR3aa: CASSARQGPNIEAFF
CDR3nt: TGTGCCAGCAGCGCGAGGCAGGGGCCGAATATTGAAGCTTTCTTT

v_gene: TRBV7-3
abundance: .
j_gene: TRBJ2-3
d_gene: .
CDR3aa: CASSPGTATDTQYF
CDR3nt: TGTGCCAGCAGCCCCGGGACTGCCACAGATACGCAGTATTTT

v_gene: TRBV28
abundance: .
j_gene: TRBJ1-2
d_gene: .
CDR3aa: CASTLAGTGYTF
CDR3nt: TGTGCCAGCACCCTGGCGGGGACCGGCTACACCTTC

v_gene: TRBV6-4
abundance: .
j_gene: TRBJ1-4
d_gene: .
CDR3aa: CASSVDINEKLFF
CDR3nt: TGTGCCAGCAGTGTGGACATAAATGAAAAACTGTTTTTT

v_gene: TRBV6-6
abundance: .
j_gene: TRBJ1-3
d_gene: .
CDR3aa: CASSPDRSSGNTIYF
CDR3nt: TGTGCCAGCAGCCCCGACAGGAGCTCTGGAAACACCATATATTTT

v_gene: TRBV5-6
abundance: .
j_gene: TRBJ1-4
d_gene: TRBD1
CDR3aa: CASSLADRVGEKLFF
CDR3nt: TGTGCCAGCAGCTTGGCCGACAGGGTGGGAGAAAAACTGTTTTTT

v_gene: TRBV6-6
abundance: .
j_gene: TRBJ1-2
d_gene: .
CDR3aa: CASRPEGRGSYGYTF
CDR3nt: TGTGCCAGCAGACCGGAGGGGAGGGGTTCGTATGGCTACACCTTC

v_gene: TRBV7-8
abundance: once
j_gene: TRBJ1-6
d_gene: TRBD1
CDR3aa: CASSPRQGPNSPLHF
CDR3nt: TGTGCCAGCAGCCCTAGACAGGGCCCTAATTCACCCCTCCACTTT

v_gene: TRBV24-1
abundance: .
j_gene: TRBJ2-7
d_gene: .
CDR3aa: CATSDAGFSYSEQYF
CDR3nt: TGTGCCACCAGTGATGCAGGGTTTTCCTACTCCGAGCAGTACTTC

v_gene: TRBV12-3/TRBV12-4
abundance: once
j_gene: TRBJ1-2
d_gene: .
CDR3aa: CASTNEAGSGYTF
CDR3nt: TGTGCCAGCACCAACGAGGCAGGGTCTGGCTACACCTTC

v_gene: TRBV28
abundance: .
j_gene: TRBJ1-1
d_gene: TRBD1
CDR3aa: CASSSHGTGNTEAFF
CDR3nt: TGTGCCAGCAGTTCTCACGGGACAGGGAACACTGAAGCTTTCTTT

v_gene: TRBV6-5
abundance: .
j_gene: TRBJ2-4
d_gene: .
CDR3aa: CASSYKDGKNIQYF
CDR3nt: TGTGCCAGCAGTTACAAAGACGGGAAAAACATTCAGTACTTC

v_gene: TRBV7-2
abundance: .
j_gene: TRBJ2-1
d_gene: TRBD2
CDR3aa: CASIDGLARSEQFF
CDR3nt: TGTGCCAGCATCGACGGACTAGCCCGGAGTGAGCAGTTCTTC

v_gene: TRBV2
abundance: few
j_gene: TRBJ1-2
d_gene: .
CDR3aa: CASSVSFEGYTF
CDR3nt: TGTGCCAGCAGTGTGTCCTTCGAGGGCTACACCTTC

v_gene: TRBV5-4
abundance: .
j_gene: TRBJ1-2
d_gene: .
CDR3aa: CASSPPSALGAGYTF
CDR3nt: TGTGCCAGCAGCCCACCAAGCGCTCTAGGAGCTGGCTACACCTTC